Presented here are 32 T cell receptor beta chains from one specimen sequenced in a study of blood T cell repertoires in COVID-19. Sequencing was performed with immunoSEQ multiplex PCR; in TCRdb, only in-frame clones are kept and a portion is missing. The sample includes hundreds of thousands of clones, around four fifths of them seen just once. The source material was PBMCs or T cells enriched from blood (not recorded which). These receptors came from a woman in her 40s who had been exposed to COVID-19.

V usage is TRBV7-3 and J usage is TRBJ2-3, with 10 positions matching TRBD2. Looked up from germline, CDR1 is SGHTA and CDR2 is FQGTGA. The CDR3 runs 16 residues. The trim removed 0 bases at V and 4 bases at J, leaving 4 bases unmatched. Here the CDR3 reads CASSLTGTSVPDTQYF. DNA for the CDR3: TGTGCCAGCAGCTTAACGGGGACTAGCGTTCCAGATACGCAGTATTTT.

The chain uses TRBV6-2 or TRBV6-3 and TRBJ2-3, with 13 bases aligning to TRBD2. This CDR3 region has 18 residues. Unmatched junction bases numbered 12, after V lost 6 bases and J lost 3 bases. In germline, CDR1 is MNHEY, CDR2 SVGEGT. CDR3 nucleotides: TGTGCCAGCAGCCTACTAGCGGGGGGGCCCTGGGGAACAGATACGCAGTATTTT. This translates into CASSLLAGGPWGTDTQYF.

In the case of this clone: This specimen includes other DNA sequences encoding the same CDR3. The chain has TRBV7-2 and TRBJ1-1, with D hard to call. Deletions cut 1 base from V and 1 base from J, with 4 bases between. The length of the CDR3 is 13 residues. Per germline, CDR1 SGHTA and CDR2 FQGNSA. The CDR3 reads CASSLGRNTEAFF. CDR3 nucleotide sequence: TGTGCCAGCAGCTTAGGCAGGAACACTGAAGCTTTCTTT.

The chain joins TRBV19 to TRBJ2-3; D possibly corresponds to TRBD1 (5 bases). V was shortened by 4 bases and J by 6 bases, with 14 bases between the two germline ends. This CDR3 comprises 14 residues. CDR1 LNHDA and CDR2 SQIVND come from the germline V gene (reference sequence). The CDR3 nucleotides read TGTGCCAGTAGTACCCGCAGGGTTGAGGATACGCAGTATTTT. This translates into CASSTRRVEDTQYF.

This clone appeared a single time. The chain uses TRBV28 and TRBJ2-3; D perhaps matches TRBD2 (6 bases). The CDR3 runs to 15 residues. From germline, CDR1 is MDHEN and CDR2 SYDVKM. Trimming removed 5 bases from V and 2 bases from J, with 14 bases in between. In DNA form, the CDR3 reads TGTGCCAGCAGTAACCCGACTAGTTTCACAGATACGCAGTATTTT. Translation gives CASSNPTSFTDTQYF. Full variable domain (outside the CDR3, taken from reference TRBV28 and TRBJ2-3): DVKVTQSSRYLVKRTGEKVFLECVQDMDHENMFWYRQDPGLGLRLIYFSYDVKMKEKGDIPEGYSVSREKKERFSLILESASTNQTSMYLCASSNPTSFTDTQYFGPGTRLTVL.

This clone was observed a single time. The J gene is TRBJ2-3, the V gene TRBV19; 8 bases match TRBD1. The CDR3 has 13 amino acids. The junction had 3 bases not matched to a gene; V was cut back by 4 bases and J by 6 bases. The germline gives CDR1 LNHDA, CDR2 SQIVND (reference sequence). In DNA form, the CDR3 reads TGTGCCAGTAGTAACAGGGGGACGGATACGCAGTATTTT. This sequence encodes CASSNRGTDTQYF. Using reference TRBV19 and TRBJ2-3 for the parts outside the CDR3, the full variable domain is DGGITQSPKYLFRKEGQNVTLSCEQNLNHDAMYWYRQDPGQGLRLIYYSQIVNDFQKGDIAEGYSVSREKKESFPLTVTSAQKNPTAFYLCASSNRGTDTQYFGPGTRLTVL.

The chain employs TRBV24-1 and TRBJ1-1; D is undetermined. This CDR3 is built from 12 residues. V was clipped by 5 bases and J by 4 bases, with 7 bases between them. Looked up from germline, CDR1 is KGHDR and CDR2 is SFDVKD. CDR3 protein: CATSGRSTEAFF. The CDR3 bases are TGTGCCACCAGTGGCCGTAGCACTGAAGCTTTCTTT.

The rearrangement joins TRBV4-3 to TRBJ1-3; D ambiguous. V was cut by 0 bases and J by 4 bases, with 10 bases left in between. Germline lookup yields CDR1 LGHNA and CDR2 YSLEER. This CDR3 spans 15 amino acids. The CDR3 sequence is CASSQDPSLGNTIYF. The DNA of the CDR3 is TGCGCCAGCAGCCAAGATCCCTCGTTGGGAAACACCATATATTTT.

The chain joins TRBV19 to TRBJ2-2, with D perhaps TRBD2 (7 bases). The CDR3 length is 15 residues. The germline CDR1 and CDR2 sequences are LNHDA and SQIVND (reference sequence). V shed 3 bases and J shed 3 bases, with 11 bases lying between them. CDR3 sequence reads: CASSMGRGDTGELFF. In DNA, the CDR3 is TGTGCCAGTAGTATGGGGAGGGGGGACACCGGGGAGCTGTTTTTT.

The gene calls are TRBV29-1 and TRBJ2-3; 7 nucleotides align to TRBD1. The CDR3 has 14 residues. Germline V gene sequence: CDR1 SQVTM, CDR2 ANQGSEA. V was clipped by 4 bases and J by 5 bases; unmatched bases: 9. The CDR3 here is CSVGSATGEDTQYF. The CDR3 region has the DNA TGCAGCGTTGGTTCCGCTACAGGGGAAGATACGCAGTATTTT.

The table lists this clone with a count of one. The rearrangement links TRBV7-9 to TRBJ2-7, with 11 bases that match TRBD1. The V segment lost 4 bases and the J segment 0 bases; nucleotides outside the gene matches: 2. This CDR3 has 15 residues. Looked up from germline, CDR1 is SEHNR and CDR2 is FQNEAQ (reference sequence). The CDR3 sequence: CASSSDRGPSYEQYF. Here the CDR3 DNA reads TGTGCCAGCAGCTCGGACAGGGGGCCCTCCTACGAGCAGTACTTC.

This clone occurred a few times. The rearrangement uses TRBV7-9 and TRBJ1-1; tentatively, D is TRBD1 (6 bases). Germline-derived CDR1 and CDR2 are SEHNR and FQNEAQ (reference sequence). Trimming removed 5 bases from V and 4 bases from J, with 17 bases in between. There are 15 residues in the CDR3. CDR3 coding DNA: TGTGCCAGCAGCCTCACGGGGGGCCGAGTCACTGAAGCTTTCTTT. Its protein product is CASSLTGGRVTEAFF.

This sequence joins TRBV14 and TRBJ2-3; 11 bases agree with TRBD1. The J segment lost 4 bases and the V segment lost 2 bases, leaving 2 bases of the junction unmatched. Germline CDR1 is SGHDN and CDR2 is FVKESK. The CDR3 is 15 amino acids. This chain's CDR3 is CASSQRTGGPDTQYF. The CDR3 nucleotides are TGTGCCAGCAGCCAAAGGACAGGGGGCCCAGATACGCAGTATTTT.

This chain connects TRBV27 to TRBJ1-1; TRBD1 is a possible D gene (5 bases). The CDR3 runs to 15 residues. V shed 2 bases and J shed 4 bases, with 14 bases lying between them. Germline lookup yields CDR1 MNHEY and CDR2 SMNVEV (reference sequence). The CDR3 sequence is CASSLQGPWATEAFF. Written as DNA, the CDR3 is TGTGCCAGCAGTTTACAGGGCCCCTGGGCCACTGAAGCTTTCTTT.

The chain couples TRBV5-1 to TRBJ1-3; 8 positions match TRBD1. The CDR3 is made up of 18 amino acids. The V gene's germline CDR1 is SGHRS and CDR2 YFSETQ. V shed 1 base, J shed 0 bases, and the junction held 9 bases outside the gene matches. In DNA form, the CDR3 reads TGCGCCAGCAGCTTGAGGTTTGGGGACAGGACCTCTGGAAACACCATATATTTT. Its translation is CASSLRFGDRTSGNTIYF. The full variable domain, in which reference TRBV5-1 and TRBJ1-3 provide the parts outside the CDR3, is KAGVTQTPRYLIKTRGQQVTLSCSPISGHRSVSWYQQTPGQGLQFLFEYFSETQRNKGNFPGRFSGRQFSNSRSEMNVSTLELGDSALYLCASSLRFGDRTSGNTIYFGEGSWLTVV.

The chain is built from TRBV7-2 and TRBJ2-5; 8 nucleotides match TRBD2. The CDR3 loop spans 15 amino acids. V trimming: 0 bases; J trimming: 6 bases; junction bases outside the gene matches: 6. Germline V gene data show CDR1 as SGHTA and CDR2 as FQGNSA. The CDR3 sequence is CASSLAGLVLKTQYF. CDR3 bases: TGTGCCAGCAGCTTAGCGGGACTAGTCCTAAAGACCCAGTACTTC.

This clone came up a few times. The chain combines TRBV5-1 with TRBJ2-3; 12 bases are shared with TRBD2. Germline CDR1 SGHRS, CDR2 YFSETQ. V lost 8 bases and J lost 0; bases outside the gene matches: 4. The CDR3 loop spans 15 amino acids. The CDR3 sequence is CASGTSGPSTDTQYF. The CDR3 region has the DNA TGCGCCAGTGGGACTAGCGGGCCAAGCACAGATACGCAGTATTTT.

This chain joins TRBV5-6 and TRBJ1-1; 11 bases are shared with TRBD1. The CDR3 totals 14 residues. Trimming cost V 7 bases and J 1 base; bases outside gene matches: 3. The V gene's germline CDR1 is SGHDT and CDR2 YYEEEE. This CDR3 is CASGQGASNTEAFF. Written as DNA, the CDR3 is TGTGCCAGCGGACAGGGGGCCTCGAACACTGAAGCTTTCTTT.

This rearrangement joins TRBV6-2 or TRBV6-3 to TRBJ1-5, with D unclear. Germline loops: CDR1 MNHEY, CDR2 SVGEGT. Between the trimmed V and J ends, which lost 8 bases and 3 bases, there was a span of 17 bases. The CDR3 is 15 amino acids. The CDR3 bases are TGTGCCAGCCGCCCGGTGGGAGGGTACAATCAGCCCCAGCATTTT. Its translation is CASRPVGGYNQPQHF.

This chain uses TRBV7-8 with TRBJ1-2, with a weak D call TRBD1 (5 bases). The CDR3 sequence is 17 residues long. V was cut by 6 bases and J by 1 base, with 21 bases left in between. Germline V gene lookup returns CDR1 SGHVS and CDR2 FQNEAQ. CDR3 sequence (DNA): TGTGCCAGCAGGGGATTTAGGGGCCCGCACCTTAACTATGGCTACACCTTC. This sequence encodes CASRGFRGPHLNYGYTF.

The CDR3 loop is CASSLDSGGVTGELFF. The CDR3 coding sequence is TGTGCCAGCAGCTTAGATTCCGGGGGGGTCACCGGGGAGCTGTTTTTT. V usage is TRBV7-3 and J usage is TRBJ2-2; 8 bases are a match to TRBD2. Germline V gene sequence: CDR1 SGHTA, CDR2 FQGTGA. This CDR3 has 16 residues. V shed 2 bases, J shed 4 bases, and the junction held 6 bases outside the gene matches.

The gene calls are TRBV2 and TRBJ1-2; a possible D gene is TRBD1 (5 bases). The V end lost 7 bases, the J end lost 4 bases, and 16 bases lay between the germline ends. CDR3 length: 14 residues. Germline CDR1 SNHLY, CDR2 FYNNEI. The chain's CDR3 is CASNPGLKTYGYTF. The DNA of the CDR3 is TGTGCCAGCAATCCGGGACTCAAGACCTATGGCTACACCTTC.

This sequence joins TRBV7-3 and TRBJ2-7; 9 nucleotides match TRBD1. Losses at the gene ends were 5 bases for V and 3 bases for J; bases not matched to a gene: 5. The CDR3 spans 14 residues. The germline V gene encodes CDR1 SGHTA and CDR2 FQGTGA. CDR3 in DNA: TGTGCCAGCAGCGCCGGACAGGGGTACTACGAGCAGTACTTC. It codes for CASSAGQGYYEQYF.

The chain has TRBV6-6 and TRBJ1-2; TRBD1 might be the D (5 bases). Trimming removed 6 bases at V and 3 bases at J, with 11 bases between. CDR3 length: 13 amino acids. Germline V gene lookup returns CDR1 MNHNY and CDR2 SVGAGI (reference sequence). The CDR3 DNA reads TGTGCCAGCAGCGTAGGGGTTGACTATGGCTACACCTTC. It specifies CASSVGVDYGYTF.

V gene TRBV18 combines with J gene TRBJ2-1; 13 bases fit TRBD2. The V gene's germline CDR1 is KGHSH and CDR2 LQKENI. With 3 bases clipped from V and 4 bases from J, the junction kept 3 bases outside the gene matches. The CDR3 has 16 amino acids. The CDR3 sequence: CASSPSLAGGYNEQFF. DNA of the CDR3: TGTGCCAGCTCACCTTCACTAGCGGGAGGGTACAATGAGCAGTTCTTC.

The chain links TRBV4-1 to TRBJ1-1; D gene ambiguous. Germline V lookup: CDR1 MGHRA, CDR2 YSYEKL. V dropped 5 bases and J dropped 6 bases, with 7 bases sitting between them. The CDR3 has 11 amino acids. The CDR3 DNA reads TGCGCCAGCAGCTCTTCTGCTGAAGCTTTCTTT. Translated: CASSSSAEAFF.

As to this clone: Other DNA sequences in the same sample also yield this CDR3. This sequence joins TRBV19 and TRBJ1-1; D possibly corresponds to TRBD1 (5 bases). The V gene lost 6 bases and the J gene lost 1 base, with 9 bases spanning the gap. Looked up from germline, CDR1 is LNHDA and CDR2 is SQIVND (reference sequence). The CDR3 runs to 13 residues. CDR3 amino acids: CASRDRENTEAFF. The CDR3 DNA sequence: TGTGCCAGTAGAGACAGAGAGAACACTGAAGCTTTCTTT.

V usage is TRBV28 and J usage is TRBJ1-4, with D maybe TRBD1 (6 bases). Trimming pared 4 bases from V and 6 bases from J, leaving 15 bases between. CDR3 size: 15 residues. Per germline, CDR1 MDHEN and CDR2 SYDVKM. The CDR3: CASSSGTRGDEKLFF. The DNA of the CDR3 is TGTGCCAGCAGTTCCGGGACACGTGGGGATGAAAAACTGTTTTTT.

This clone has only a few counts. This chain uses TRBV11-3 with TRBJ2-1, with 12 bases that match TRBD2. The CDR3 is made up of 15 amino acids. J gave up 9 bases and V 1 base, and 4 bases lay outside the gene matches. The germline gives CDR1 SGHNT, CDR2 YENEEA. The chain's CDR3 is CASSLASGGATEQFF. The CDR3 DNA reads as TGTGCCAGCAGCTTAGCTAGCGGGGGGGCCACTGAGCAGTTCTTC. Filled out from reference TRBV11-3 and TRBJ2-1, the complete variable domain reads EAGVVQSPRYKIIEKKQPVAFWCNPISGHNTLYWYLQNLGQGPELLIRYENEEAVDDSQLPKDRFSAERLKGVDSTLKIQPAELGDSAVYLCASSLASGGATEQFFGPGTRLTVL.

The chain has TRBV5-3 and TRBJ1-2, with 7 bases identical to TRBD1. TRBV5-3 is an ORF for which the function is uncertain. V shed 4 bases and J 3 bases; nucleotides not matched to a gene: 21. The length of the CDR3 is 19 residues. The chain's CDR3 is CARSGGFKGEKGAHYGYTF. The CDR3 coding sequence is TGTGCCAGAAGCGGAGGGTTCAAGGGAGAGAAGGGGGCTCACTATGGCTACACCTTC.

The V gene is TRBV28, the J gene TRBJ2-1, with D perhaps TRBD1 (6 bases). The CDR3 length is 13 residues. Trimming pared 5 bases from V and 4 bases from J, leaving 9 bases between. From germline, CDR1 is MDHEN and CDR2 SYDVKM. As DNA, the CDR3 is TGTGCCAGCAGTCGGGACATATACAATGAGCAGTTCTTC. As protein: CASSRDIYNEQFF.

CDR3: CASSPSPGRTTEAFF. The CDR3, as DNA: TGTGCCAGCAGTCCGTCCCCCGGGAGAACCACTGAAGCTTTCTTT. V is TRBV27 and J is TRBJ1-1, with D hard to call. Germline values: CDR1 MNHEY, CDR2 SMNVEV (reference sequence). CDR3 size: 15 residues. Deletions cut 5 bases from V and 4 bases from J, with 17 bases between.